Sequencing of this T cell receptor beta chain was carried out in a study of T cell repertoires in cytomegalovirus infection. In TCRdb, the reads were re-called with MiXCR into one record per CDR3 protein. Here the sample spans some 440,000 distinct CDR3 sequences, 31% being singletons. A remark on this clonotype: Its cognate antigen is unknown.

V gave up 3 bases and J gave up 2 bases, with 8 bases separating them. Germline V gene data show CDR1 as GTSNPN and CDR2 as SVGIG (reference sequence). This CDR3 is built from 12 residues. General study points: The study found HLA-C-restricted CMV-specific TCR beta clonotypes dominating the ex vivo response.

The chain joins TRBV30 to TRBJ2-7, with TRBD1 as a possible D gene (5 bases). The sequence derives from a human donor in good health (CMV status not recorded). Some clones in this sample may be carry-over from other donors' samples. Sequencing was performed on PBMCs. Here the CDR3 reads CAWRDTTYEQYF. CDR3 in DNA: TGTGCCTGGAGGGACACCACCTACGAGCAGTACTTC.